Below are 18 T cell receptor beta chains sequenced from a single sample in a study of graft-versus-host responses after intestinal transplantation. These receptors have no known antigen. TCRdb keeps only in-frame clones here, not all; method: immunoSEQ multiplex PCR. In the table there are under 90,000 clones, nearly 90% of which are singletons. The source material was unstimulated CD8+ T cells sorted from spleen or lymph node cells, sampled before transplant. All receptors come from a human donor who was the organ donor for an intestinal transplant.

The rearrangement joins TRBV9 to TRBJ2-6; possible D gene TRBD2, 5 bases. The germline V gene has CDR1 SGDLS and CDR2 YYNGEE. The germline V and J ends were trimmed by 0 bases and 1 base, with 17 bases remaining between them. CDR3 length: 19 amino acids. CDR3: CASSVDRGNVRSGANVLTF. DNA for the CDR3: TGTGCCAGCAGCGTAGATCGGGGAAACGTTCGATCTGGGGCCAACGTCCTGACTTTC.

The chain has TRBV6-5 and TRBJ2-7, with 7 bases fitting TRBD1. Per germline, CDR1 MNHEY and CDR2 SVGAGI. J was trimmed by 0 bases and V by 7 bases; bases with no gene match: 3. The CDR3 contains 13 residues. CDR3 sequence: CASKGASSYEQYV. DNA for the CDR3: TGTGCCAGCAAGGGGGCTAGCTCCTACGAGCAGTACGTC.

V gene TRBV2 combines with J gene TRBJ1-2; 7 positions match TRBD1. Germline V gene data show CDR1 as SNHLY and CDR2 as FYNNEI. CDR3 size: 15 residues. With 8 bases clipped from V and 3 bases from J, the junction kept 12 bases outside the gene matches. CDR3 loop: CASFSGGSEDYGYTF. The DNA of the CDR3 is TGTGCCAGCTTTTCAGGGGGGTCAGAGGACTATGGCTACACCTTC.

DNA of the CDR3: TGCGCCAGCAGCTTGAGTCTGGGGGGGCCTTATAGCAATCAGCCCCAGCATTTT. This sequence encodes CASSLSLGGPYSNQPQHF. This chain joins TRBV5-1 and TRBJ1-5; D perhaps matches TRBD1 (6 bases). CDR3 length equals 18 residues. Trimming pared 1 base from V and 0 bases from J, leaving 17 bases between. From germline, CDR1 is SGHRS and CDR2 YFSETQ.

The chain carries TRBV29-1 and TRBJ2-1; 13 bases agree with TRBD2. V dropped 4 bases and J dropped 10; count of bases not matched to a gene: 13. Germline values: CDR1 SQVTM, CDR2 ANQGSEA. The CDR3 runs to 16 residues. The chain's CDR3 is CSVGGLAGLSQVEQFF. The CDR3 bases are TGCAGCGTTGGGGGACTAGCGGGGCTTTCACAAGTCGAGCAGTTCTTC.

The chain joins TRBV15 to TRBJ2-3, with 8 bases aligning to TRBD1. CDR1 is LNHNV, CDR2 YYDKDF, per germline (reference sequence). Trimming took 0 bases from V and 1 from J; bases not matched to a gene: 0. The CDR3 runs 15 residues. As DNA, the CDR3 is TGTGCCACCAGCAGAGAGGACAGGGGCACAGATACGCAGTATTTT. The encoded protein is CATSREDRGTDTQYF.

The chain joins TRBV5-1 to TRBJ2-1; 9 positions match TRBD2. The CDR3 is made up of 16 amino acids. Germline lookup yields CDR1 SGHRS and CDR2 YFSETQ. The V segment lost 0 bases and the J segment 8 bases; nucleotides outside the gene matches: 9. CDR3 bases: TGCGCCAGCAGCTTGGTGGGACTAGCCTTAGTGGATGAGCAGTTCTTC. It codes for CASSLVGLALVDEQFF.

This chain links TRBV6-6 with TRBJ1-4; weak D call: TRBD1 (5 bases). V shed 0 bases and J shed 8 bases, with 16 bases lying between them. The germline V gene encodes CDR1 MNHNY and CDR2 SVGAGI (reference sequence). The CDR3 consists of 16 residues. CDR3 in amino acids: CASSYSMGAGKEKLFF. The DNA of the CDR3 is TGTGCCAGCAGTTACTCGATGGGCGCAGGGAAAGAAAAACTGTTTTTT.

The V call is TRBV7-9, the J call TRBJ1-2; maybe TRBD1 (5 bases). The CDR3 is 15 amino acids. V was cut by 5 bases and J by 7 bases, with 20 bases left in between. CDR1 is SEHNR and CDR2 is FQNEAQ in the germline V gene (reference sequence). The CDR3 DNA sequence: TGTGCCAGCAGCCCCAAGTGGGGAGGGGTGGTTGGCTACACCTTC. This gives the protein CASSPKWGGVVGYTF.

This sequence joins TRBV25-1 and TRBJ2-1, with 10 nucleotides matching TRBD2. Germline trimming cut 3 bases from V and 6 bases from J; bases unmatched to any gene: 8. CDR3 length: 16 amino acids. CDR1 is MGHDK, CDR2 SYGVNS, per germline. The CDR3 here is CASSDKAGGRGNEQFF. In nucleotides, the CDR3 is TGTGCCAGCAGTGATAAAGCGGGGGGGAGAGGCAATGAGCAGTTCTTC.

The V and J genes are TRBV6-1 and TRBJ1-5; 8 bases agree with TRBD1. CDR1 is MNHNS and CDR2 is SASEGT in the germline V gene. The CDR3 sequence is 15 residues long. V dropped 6 bases and J dropped 6; count of bases not matched to a gene: 10. CDR3 protein: CASRKKDRVGQPQHF. The CDR3 DNA sequence: TGTGCCAGCAGAAAGAAGGACAGGGTCGGTCAGCCCCAGCATTTT.

V usage is TRBV4-1 and J usage is TRBJ2-1; TRBD2 matches at 12 bases. The CDR3 has 16 residues. After removal of 3 bases from V and 12 bases from J, the junction contained 12 bases not matched to a gene. CDR1 and CDR2 from the germline V gene are MGHRA and YSYEKL. The CDR3 sequence: CASSQDSGLLAGGQFF. In DNA form, the CDR3 reads TGCGCCAGCAGCCAGGATTCCGGACTACTAGCGGGGGGGCAGTTCTTC.

V gene TRBV11-2 combines with J gene TRBJ2-7, with D possibly matching TRBD2 (5 bases). The CDR3 is 16 residues long. The germline V and J ends were trimmed by 5 bases and 0 bases, with 17 bases remaining between them. Germline CDR1 and CDR2: SGHAT and FQNNGV. This CDR3 reads CASSPRPGSGSYEQYV. The DNA of the CDR3 is TGTGCCAGCAGCCCTCGCCCGGGATCGGGCTCCTACGAGCAGTACGTC.

The chain employs TRBV2 and TRBJ2-7, with a possible D match to TRBD1 (6 bases). Trimming removed 2 bases from V and 5 bases from J, with 10 bases in between. The CDR3 sequence is 13 residues long. From germline, CDR1 is SNHLY and CDR2 FYNNEI. CDR3 region: CASSELRQDEQYV. CDR3 DNA sequence: TGTGCCAGCAGTGAACTGAGACAGGACGAGCAGTACGTC.

The chain couples TRBV18 to TRBJ1-2; 10 bases map to TRBD1. This CDR3 is built from 16 residues. Germline CDR1 KGHSH, CDR2 LQKENI. The J segment lost 4 bases and the V segment lost 3 bases, leaving 8 bases of the junction unmatched. As DNA, the CDR3 is TGTGCCAGCTCACCGGACTCCGGGACAGGGGTCTATGGCTACACCTTC. Translation gives CASSPDSGTGVYGYTF. Full variable domain (missing parts from reference TRBV18 and TRBJ1-2): NAGVMQNPRHLVRRRGQEARLRCSPMKGHSHVYWYRQLPEEGLKFMVYLQKENIIDESGMPKERFSAEFPKEGPSILRIQQVVRGDSAAYFCASSPDSGTGVYGYTFGSGTRLTVV.

The V gene is TRBV19, the J gene TRBJ1-2, with D unclear. The CDR3 sequence is 16 residues long. V shed 3 bases and J shed 2 bases, with 16 bases lying between them. Germline loops: CDR1 LNHDA, CDR2 SQIVND (reference sequence). CDR3 region: CASSIVWPHTNYGYTF. In DNA, the CDR3 is TGTGCCAGTAGTATTGTTTGGCCACATACCAACTATGGCTACACCTTC.

The chain joins TRBV29-1 to TRBJ1-1; maybe TRBD1 (6 bases). The CDR3 has 12 amino acids. Germline V gene lookup returns CDR1 SQVTM and CDR2 ANQGSEA. The V end lost 4 bases, the J end lost 1 base, and 7 bases lay between the germline ends. The CDR3 protein is CSVVGANTEAFF. DNA for the CDR3: TGCAGCGTTGTGGGGGCGAACACTGAAGCTTTCTTT.

CDR3 region: CASSLGGGGTGELFF. CDR3 DNA sequence: TGTGCCAGCAGCTTGGGCGGGGGCGGCACCGGGGAGCTGTTTTTT. The gene calls are TRBV7-8 and TRBJ2-2; TRBD2 might be the D (7 bases). Trimming shortened V by 3 bases and J by 4 bases, and 12 bases separated the two germline ends. The CDR3 covers 15 residues. Germline-derived CDR1 and CDR2 are SGHVS and FQNEAQ.